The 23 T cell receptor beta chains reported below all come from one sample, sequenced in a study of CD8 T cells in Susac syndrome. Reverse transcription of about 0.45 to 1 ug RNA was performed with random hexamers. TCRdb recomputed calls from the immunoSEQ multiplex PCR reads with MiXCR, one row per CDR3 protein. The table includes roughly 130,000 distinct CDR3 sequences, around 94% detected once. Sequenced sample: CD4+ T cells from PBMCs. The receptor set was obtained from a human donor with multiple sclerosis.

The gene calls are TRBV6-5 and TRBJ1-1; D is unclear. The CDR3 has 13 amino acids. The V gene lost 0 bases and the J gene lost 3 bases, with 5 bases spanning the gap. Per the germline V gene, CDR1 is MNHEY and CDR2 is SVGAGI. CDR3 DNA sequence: TGTGCCAGCAGTTACTCGTCGTACACTGAAGCTTTCTTT. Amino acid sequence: CASSYSSYTEAFF.

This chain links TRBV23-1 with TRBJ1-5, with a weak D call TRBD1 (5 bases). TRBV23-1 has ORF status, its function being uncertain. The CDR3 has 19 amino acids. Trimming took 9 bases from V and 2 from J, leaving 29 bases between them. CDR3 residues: CARPTGGRGIYSGNQPQHF. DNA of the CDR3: TGCGCCAGACCAACCGGGGGGAGGGGAATCTATAGCGGCAATCAGCCCCAGCATTTT.

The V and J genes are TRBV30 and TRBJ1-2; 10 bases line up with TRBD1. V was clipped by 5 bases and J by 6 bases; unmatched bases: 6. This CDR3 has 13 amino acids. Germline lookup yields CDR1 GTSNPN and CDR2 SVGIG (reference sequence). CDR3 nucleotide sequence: TGTGCCTGGGCCCTCGGGACAGGGGATGGCTACACCTTC. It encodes CAWALGTGDGYTF.

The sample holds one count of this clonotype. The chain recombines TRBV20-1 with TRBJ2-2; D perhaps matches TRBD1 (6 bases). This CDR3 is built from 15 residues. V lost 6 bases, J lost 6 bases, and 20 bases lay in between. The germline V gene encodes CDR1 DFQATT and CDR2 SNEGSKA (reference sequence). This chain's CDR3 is CSAPRGGSLAGELFF. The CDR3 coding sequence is TGCAGTGCACCCAGAGGGGGTTCTCTCGCCGGGGAGCTGTTTTTT.

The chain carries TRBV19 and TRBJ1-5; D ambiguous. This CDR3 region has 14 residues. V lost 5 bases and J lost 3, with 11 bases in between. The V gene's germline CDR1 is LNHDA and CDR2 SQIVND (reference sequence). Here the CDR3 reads CASSENRNNQPQHF. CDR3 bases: TGTGCCAGTAGTGAAAACAGAAACAATCAGCCCCAGCATTTT.

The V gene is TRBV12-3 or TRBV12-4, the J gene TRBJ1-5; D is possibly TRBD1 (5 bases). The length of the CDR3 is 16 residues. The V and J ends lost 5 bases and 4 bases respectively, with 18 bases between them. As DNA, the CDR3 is TGTGCCAGCAGTGATGCCTCAGGGTTCGGTAATCAGCCCCAGCATTTT. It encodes CASSDASGFGNQPQHF.

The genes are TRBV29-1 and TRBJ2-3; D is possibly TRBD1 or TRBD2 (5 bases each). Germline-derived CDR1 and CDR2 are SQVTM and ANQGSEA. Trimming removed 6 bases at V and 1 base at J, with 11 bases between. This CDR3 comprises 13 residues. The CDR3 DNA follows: TGCAGCGTGGGTGGGGGTGGCACAGATACGCAGTATTTT. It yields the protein CSVGGGGTDTQYF.

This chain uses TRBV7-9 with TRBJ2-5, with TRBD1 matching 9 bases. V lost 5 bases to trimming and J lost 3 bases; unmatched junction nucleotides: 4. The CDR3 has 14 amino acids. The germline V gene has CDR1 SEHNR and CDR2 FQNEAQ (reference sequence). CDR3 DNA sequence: TGTGCCAGCAGCCCACAGGGGGCAAAAGAGACCCAGTACTTC. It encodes CASSPQGAKETQYF. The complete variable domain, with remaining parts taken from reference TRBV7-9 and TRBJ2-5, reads DTGVSQNPRHKITKRGQNVTFRCDPISEHNRLYWYRQTLGQGPEFLTYFQNEAQLEKSRLLSDRFSAERPKGSFSTLEIQRTEQGDSAMYLCASSPQGAKETQYFGPGTRLLVL.

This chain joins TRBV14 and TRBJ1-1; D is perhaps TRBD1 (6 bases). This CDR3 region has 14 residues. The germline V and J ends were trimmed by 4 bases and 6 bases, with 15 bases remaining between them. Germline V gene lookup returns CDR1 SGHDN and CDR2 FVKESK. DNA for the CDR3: TGTGCCAGCAGCCTGGGGGGCGACGTCCCTGAAGCTTTCTTT. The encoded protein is CASSLGGDVPEAFF. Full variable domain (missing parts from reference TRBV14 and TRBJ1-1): EAGVTQFPSHSVIEKGQTVTLRCDPISGHDNLYWYRRVMGKEIKFLLHFVKESKQDESGMPNNRFLAERTGGTYSTLKVQPAELEDSGVYFCASSLGGDVPEAFFGQGTRLTVV.

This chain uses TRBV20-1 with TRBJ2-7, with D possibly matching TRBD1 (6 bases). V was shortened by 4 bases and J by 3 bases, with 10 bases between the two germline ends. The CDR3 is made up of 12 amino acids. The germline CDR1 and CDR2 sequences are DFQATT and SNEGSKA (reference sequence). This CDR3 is CSAKTTGYEQYF. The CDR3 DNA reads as TGCAGTGCTAAGACGACAGGCTACGAGCAGTACTTC.

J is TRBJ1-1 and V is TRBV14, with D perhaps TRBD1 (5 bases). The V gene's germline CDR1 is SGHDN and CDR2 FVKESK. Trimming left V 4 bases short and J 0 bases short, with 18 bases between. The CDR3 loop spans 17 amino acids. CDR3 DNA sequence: TGTGCCAGCAGCCGTGAGACAGTTTTTTCCTTGAACACTGAAGCTTTCTTT. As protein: CASSRETVFSLNTEAFF.

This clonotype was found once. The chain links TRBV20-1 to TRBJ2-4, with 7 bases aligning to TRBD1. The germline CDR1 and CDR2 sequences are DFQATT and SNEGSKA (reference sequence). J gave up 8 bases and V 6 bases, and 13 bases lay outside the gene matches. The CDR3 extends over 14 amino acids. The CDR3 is CSANPPLTGDIQYF. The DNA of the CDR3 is TGCAGTGCCAACCCACCTTTAACAGGGGACATTCAGTACTTC.

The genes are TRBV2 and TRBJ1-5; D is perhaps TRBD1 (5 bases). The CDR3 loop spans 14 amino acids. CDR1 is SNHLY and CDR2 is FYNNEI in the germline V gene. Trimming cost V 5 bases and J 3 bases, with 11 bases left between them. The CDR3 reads CASSRDSPNQPQHF. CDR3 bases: TGTGCCAGCAGTCGAGACAGTCCCAATCAGCCCCAGCATTTT. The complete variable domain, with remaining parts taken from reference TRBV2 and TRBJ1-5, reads EPEVTQTPSHQVTQMGQEVILRCVPISNHLYFYWYRQILGQKVEFLVSFYNNEISEKSEIFDDQFSVERPDGSNFTLKIRSTKLEDSAMYFCASSRDSPNQPQHFGDGTRLSIL.

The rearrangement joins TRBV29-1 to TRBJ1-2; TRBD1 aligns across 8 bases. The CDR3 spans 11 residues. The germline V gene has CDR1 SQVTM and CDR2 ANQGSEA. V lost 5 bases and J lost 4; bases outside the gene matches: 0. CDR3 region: CSVTGGYGYTF. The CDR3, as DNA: TGCAGCGTTACAGGGGGCTATGGCTACACCTTC. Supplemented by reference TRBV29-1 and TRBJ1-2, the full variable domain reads SAVISQKPSRDICQRGTSLTIQCQVDSQVTMMFWYRQQPGQSLTLIATANQGSEATYESGFVIDKFPISRPNLTFSTLTVSNMSPEDSSIYLCSVTGGYGYTFGSGTRLTVV.

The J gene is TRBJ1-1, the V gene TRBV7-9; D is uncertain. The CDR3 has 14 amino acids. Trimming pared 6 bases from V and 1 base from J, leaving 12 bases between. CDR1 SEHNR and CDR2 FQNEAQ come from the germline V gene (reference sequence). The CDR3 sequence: CASSSTSSNTEAFF. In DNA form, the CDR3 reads TGTGCCAGCAGTTCCACATCATCGAACACTGAAGCTTTCTTT. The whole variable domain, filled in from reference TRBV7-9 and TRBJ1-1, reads DTGVSQNPRHKITKRGQNVTFRCDPISEHNRLYWYRQTLGQGPEFLTYFQNEAQLEKSRLLSDRFSAERPKGSFSTLEIQRTEQGDSAMYLCASSSTSSNTEAFFGQGTRLTVV.

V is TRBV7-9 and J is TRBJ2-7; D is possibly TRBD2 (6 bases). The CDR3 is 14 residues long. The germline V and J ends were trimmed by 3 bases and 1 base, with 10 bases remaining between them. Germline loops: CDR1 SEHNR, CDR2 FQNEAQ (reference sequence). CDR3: CASSFNGGSYEQYF. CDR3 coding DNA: TGTGCCAGCAGCTTCAACGGGGGTTCCTACGAGCAGTACTTC.

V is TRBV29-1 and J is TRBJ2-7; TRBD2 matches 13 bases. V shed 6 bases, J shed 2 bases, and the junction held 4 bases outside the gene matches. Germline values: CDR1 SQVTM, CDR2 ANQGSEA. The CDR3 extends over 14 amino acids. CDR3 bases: TGCAGCGTCGGCGGGACTAGCGGGGCCTACGAGCAGTACTTC. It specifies CSVGGTSGAYEQYF.

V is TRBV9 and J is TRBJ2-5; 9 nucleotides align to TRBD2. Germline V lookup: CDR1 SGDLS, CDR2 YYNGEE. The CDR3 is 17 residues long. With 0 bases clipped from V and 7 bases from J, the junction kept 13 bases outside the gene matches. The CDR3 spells CASSVVDSGGLGSTQYF. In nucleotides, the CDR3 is TGTGCCAGCAGCGTAGTCGATAGCGGGGGACTGGGGTCGACCCAGTACTTC. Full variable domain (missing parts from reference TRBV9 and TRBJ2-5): DSGVTQTPKHLITATGQRVTLRCSPRSGDLSVYWYQQSLDQGLQFLIQYYNGEERAKGNILERFSAQQFPDLHSELNLSSLELGDSALYFCASSVVDSGGLGSTQYFGPGTRLLVL.

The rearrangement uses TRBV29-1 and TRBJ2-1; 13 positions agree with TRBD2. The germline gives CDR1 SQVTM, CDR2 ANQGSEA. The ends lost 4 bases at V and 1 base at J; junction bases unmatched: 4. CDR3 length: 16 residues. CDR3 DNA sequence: TGCAGCGTTGGGACTAGCGGGAGAAGGTCCTACAATGAGCAGTTCTTC. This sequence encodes CSVGTSGRRSYNEQFF.

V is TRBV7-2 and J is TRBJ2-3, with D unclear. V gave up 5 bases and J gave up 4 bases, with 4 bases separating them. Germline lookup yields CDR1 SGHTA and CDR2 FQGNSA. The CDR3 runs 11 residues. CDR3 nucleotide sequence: TGTGCCAGCAGCGCATCAGATACGCAGTATTTT. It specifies CASSASDTQYF.

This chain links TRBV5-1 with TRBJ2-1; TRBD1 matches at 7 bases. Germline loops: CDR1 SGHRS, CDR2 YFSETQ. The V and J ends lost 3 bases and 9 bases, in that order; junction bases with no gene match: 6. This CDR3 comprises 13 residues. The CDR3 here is CASSSSGGSEQFF. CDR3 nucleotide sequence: TGCGCCAGCAGCTCGTCAGGGGGTAGTGAGCAGTTCTTC.

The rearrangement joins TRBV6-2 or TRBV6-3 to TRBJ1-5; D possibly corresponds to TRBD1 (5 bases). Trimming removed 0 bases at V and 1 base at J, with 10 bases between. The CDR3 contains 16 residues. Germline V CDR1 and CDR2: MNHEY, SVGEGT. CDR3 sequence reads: CASSYSGQGSNQPQHF. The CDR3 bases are TGTGCCAGCAGTTACTCGGGGCAGGGAAGCAATCAGCCCCAGCATTTT.

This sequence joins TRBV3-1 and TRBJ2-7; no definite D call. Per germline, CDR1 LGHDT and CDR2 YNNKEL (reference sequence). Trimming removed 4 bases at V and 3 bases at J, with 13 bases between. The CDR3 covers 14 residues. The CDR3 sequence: CASSLLNVYYEQYF. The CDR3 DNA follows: TGTGCCAGCAGCCTGCTAAATGTCTACTACGAGCAGTACTTC.